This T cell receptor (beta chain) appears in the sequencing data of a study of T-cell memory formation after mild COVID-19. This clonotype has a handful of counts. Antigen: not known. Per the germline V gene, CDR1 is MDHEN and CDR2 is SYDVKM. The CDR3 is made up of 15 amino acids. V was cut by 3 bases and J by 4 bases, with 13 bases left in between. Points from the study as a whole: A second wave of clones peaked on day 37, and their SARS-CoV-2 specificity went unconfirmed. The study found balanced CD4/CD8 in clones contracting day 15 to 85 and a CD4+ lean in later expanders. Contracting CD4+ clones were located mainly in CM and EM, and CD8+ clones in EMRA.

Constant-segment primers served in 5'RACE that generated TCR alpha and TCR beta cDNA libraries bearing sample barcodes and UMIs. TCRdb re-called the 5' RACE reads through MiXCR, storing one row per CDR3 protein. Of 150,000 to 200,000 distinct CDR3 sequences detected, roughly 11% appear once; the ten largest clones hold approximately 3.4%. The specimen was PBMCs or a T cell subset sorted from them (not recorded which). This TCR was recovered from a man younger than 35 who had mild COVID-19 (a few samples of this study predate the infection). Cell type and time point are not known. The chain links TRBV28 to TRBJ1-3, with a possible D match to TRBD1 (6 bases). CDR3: CASSLGGGTGNTIYF. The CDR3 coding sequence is TGTGCCAGCAGTTTGGGTGGAGGGACAGGAAACACCATATATTTT.